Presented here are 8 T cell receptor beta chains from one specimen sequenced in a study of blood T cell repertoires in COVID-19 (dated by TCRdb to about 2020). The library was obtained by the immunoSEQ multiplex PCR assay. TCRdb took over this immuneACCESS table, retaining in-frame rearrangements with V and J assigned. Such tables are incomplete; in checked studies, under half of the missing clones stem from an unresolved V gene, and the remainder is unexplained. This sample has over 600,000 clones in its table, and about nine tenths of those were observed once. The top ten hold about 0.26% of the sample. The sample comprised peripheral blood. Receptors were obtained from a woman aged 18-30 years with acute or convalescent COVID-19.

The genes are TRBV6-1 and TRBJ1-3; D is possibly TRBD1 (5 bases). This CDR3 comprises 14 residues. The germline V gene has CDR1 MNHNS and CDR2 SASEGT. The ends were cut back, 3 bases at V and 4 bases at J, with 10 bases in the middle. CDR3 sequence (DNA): TGTGCCAGCAGTGACGGGGGAAGGGGAAACACCATATATTTT. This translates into CASSDGGRGNTIYF.

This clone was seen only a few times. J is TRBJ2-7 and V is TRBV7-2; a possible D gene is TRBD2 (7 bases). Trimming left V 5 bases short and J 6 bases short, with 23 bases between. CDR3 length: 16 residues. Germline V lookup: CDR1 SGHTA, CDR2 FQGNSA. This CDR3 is CASSAPRGAVSGEQYF. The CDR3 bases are TGTGCCAGCAGCGCCCCCCGGGGGGCGGTGTCGGGCGAGCAGTACTTC.

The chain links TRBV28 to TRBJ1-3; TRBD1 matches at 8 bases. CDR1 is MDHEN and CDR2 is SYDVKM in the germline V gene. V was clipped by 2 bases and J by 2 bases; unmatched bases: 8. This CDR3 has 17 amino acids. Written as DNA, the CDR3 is TGTGCCAGCAGTTTAGAGGAGGACAGGGTAACTGGAAACACCATATATTTT. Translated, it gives CASSLEEDRVTGNTIYF. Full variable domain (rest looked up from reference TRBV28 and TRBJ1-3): DVKVTQSSRYLVKRTGEKVFLECVQDMDHENMFWYRQDPGLGLRLIYFSYDVKMKEKGDIPEGYSVSREKKERFSLILESASTNQTSMYLCASSLEEDRVTGNTIYFGEGSWLTVV.

The CDR3 DNA reads TGTGCCAGCAGCCAAGTAGAGAGCACTGAAGCTTTCTTT. This codes for CASSQVESTEAFF. This rearrangement joins TRBV3-1 (or the pseudogene TRBV3-2) to TRBJ1-1, with D unresolved. This CDR3 contains 13 residues. The germline V and J ends were trimmed by 1 base and 4 bases, with 7 bases remaining between them. Germline V gives CDR1 LGHDT, CDR2 YNNKEL (reference sequence).

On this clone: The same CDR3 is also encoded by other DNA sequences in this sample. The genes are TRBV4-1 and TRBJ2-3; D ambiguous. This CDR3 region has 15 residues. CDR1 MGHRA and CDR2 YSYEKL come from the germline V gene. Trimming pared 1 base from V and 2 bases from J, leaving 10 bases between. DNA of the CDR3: TGCGCCAGCAGCCAAGGCGCCGGGTCCACAGATACGCAGTATTTT. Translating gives CASSQGAGSTDTQYF.

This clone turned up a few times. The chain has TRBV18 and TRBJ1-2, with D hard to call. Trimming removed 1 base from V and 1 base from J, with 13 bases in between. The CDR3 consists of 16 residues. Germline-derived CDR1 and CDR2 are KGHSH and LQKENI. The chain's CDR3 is CASSPRLLLNNYGYTF. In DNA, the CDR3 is TGTGCCAGCTCACCACGACTCCTGTTAAATAACTATGGCTACACCTTC.

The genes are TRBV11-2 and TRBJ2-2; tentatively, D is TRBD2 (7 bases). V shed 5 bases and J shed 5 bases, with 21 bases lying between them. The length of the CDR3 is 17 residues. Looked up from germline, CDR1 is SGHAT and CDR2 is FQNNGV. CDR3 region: CASSPWGGGPWTGELFF. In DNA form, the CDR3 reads TGTGCCAGCAGCCCTTGGGGCGGGGGCCCGTGGACCGGGGAGCTGTTTTTT.

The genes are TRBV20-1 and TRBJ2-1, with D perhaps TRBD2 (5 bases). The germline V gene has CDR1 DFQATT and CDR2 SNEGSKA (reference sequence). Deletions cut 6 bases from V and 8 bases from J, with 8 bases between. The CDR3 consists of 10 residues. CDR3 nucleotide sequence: TGCAGTGCCGGGGTGGATGAGCAGTTCTTC. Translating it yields CSAGVDEQFF.